This T cell receptor beta chain was recorded in a study of T-cell memory formation after mild COVID-19. Study context: Clusters of TCRs were largely donor specific.

Regarding this clonotype: Its antigen is unknown.

After 5'RACE with constant-segment primers, TCR alpha and TCR beta cDNA libraries carrying sample barcodes and UMIs were obtained. TCRdb independently ran MiXCR on the 5' RACE reads; one entry per CDR3 protein. The profile shows over 400,000 distinct CDR3 sequences, 20% to 30% of them singletons. Study-wide results and limits: Shrinking CD4+ clones resided mostly in CM and EM, and CD8+ ones in EMRA. Clones that contracted from day 15 to 85 had balanced CD4/CD8; later expanders were CD4+ biased.

The sample consisted of PBMCs or a T cell subset sorted from them (not recorded which). This TCR was sampled from an adult woman who had mild COVID-19 (a few samples of this study predate the infection). Cell type and time point are not known.

In nucleotides, the CDR3 is TGTGCCAGCAGCCAAGAGTTGGGGCAAATGTACGGCTACACCTTC. This gives the protein CASSQELGQMYGYTF. The chain uses TRBV4-2 and TRBJ1-2, with D possibly TRBD1 on 5 matching bases. Germline V gene sequence: CDR1 LGHNA, CDR2 YNFKEQ. The CDR3 spans 15 residues. V lost 0 bases, J lost 8 bases, and 16 bases lay in between.